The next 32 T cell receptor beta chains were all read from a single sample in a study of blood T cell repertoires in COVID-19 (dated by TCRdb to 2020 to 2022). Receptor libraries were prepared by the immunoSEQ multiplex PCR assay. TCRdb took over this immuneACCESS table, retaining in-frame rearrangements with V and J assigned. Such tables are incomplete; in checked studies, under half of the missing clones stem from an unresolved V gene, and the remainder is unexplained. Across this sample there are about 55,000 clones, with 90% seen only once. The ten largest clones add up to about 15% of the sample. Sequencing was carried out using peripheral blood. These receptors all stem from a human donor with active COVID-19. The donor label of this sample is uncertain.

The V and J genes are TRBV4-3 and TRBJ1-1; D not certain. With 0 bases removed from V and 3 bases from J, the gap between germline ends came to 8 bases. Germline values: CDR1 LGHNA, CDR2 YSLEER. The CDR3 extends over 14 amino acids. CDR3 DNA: TGCGCCAGCAGCCAAGATCGTCCCGACACTGAAGCTTTCTTT. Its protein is CASSQDRPDTEAFF.

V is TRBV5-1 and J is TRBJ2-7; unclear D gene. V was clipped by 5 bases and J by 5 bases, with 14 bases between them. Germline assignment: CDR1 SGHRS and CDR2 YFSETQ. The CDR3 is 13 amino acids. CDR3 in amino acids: CASRGPPTDEQYV. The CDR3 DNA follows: TGCGCCAGCAGGGGCCCCCCGACGGACGAGCAGTACGTC.

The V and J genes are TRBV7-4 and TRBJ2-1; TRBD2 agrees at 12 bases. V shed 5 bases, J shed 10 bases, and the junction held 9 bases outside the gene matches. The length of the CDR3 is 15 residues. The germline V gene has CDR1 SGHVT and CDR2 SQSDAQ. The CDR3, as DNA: TGTGCCAGCAGCCTCCTAGCGGGAGGGCGGGGGGAGCAGTTCTTC. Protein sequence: CASSLLAGGRGEQFF.

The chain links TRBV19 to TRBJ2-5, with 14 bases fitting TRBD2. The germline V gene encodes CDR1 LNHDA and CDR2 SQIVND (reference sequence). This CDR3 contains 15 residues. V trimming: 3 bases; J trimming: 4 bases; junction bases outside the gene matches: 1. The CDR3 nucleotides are TGTGCCAGTAGTATCGGGACTAGCGGGAGAGAGACCCAGTACTTC. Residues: CASSIGTSGRETQYF.

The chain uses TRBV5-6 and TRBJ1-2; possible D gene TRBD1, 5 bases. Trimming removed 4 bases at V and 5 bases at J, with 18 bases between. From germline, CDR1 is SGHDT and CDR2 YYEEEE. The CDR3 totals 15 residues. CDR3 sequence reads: CASSPPGLRGYGYTF. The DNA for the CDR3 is TGTGCCAGCAGCCCACCCGGACTCCGGGGGTATGGCTACACCTTC.

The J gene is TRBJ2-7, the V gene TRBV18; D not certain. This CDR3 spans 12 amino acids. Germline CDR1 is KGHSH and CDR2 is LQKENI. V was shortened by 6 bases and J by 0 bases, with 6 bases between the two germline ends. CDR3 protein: CASSLSSYEQYF. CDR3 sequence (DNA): TGTGCCAGCTCCCTCAGCTCCTACGAGCAGTACTTC.

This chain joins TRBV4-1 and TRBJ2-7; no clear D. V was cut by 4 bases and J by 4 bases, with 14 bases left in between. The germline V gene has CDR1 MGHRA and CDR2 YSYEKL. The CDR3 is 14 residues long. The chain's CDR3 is CASSLSTPSYEQYF. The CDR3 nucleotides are TGCGCCAGCAGCCTTTCAACCCCTAGTTACGAGCAGTACTTC.

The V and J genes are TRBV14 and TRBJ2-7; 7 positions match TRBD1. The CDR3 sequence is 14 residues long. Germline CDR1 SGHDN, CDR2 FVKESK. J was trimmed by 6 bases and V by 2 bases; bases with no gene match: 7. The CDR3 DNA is TGTGCCAGCAGCCAAATCTATCGGGACAGCGAGCAGTACTTC. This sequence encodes CASSQIYRDSEQYF.

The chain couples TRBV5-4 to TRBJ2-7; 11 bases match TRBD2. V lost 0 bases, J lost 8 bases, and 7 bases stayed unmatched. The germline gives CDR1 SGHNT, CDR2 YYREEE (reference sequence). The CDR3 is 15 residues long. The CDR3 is CASSLATTSGTKQYF. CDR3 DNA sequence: TGTGCCAGCAGCTTGGCCACGACTAGCGGGACGAAGCAGTACTTC.

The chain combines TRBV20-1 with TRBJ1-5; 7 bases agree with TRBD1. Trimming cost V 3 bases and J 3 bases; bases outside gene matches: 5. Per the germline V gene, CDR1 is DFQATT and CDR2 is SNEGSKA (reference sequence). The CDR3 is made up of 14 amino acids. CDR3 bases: TGCAGTGCTAGTAGGGACAGAACCAATCAGCCCCAGCATTTT. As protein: CSASRDRTNQPQHF.

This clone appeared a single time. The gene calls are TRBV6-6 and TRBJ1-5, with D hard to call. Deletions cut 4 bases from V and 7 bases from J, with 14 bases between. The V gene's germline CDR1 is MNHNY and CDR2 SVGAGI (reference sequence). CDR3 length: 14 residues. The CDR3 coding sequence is TGTGCCAGCAGTTCCACAGACTCGGGGCAGCCCCAGCATTTT. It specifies CASSSTDSGQPQHF.

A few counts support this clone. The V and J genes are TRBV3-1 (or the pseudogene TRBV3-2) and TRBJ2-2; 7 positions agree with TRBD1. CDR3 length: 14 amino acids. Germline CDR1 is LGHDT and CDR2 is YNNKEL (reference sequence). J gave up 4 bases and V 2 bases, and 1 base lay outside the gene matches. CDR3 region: CASSQRTGTGELFF. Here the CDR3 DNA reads TGTGCCAGCAGCCAACGGACAGGCACCGGGGAGCTGTTTTTT.

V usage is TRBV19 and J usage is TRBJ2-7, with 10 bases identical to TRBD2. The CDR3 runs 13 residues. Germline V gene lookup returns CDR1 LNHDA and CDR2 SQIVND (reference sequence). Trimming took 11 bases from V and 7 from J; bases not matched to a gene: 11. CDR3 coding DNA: TGTGCCGCCTCCAGCGGGAGGGCCGAGGAGCAGTACTTC. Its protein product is CAASSGRAEEQYF.

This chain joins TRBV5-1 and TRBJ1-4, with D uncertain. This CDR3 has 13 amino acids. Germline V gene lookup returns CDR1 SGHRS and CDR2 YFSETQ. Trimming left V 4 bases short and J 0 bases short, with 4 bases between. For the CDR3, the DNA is TGCGCCAGCAGCCCTCCAACTAATGAAAAACTGTTTTTT. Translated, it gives CASSPPTNEKLFF.

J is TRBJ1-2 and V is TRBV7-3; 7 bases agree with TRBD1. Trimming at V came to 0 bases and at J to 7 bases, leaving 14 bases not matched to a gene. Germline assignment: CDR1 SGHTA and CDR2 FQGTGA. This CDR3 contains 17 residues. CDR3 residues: CASSLTPSATGFGGYTF. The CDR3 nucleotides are TGTGCCAGCAGCTTAACGCCCTCAGCGACAGGGTTCGGTGGCTACACCTTC.

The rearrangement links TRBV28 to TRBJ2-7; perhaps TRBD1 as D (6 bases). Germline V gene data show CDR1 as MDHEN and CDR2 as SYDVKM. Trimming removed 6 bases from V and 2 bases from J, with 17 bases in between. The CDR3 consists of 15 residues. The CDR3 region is CASSSPGTSTYEQYF. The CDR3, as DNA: TGTGCCAGCAGCTCCCCCGGGACATCTACCTACGAGCAGTACTTC. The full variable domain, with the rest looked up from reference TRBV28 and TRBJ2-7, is DVKVTQSSRYLVKRTGEKVFLECVQDMDHENMFWYRQDPGLGLRLIYFSYDVKMKEKGDIPEGYSVSREKKERFSLILESASTNQTSMYLCASSSPGTSTYEQYFGPGTRLTVT.

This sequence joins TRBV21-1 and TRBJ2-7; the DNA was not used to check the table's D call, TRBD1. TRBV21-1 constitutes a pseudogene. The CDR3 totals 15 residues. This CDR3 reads CASRRAGPRPYEQYV. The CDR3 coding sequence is TGTGCCAGCAGGAGAGCAGGGCCCCGGCCCTACGAGCAGTACGTC.

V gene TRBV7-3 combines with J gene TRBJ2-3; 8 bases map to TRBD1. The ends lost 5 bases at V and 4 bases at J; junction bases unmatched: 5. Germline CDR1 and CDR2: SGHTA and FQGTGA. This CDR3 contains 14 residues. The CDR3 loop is CASSQGAGSDTQYF. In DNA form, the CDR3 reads TGTGCCAGCAGCCAGGGGGCAGGGTCAGATACGCAGTATTTT.

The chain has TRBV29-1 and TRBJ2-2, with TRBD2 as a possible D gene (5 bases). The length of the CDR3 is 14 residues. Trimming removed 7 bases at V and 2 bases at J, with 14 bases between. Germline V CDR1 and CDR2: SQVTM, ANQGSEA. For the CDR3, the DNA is TGCAGCGCGCTAGCCTCCATAAACACCGGGGAGCTGTTTTTT. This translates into CSALASINTGELFF.

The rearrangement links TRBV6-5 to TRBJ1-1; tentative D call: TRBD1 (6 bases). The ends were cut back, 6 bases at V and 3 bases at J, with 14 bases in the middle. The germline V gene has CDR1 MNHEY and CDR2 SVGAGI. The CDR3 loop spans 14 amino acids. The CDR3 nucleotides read TGTGCCAGCAGCAAAACAGGGAGGGACACTGAAGCTTTCTTT. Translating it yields CASSKTGRDTEAFF.

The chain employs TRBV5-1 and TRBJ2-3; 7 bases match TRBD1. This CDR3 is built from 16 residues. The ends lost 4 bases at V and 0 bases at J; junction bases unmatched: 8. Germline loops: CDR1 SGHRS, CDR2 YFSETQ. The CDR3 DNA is TGCGCCAGCAGCCCACTGGGACAGAAGAGCACAGATACGCAGTATTTT. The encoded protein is CASSPLGQKSTDTQYF.

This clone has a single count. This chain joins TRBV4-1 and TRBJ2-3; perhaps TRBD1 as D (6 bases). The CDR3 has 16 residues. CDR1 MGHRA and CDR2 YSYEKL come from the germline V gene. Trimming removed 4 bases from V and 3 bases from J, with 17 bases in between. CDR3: CASSLRDTMGTDTQYF. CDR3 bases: TGCGCCAGCAGCCTCAGGGACACTATGGGGACAGATACGCAGTATTTT.

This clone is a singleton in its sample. CDR3 region: CASSLSERSSGANVLTF. CDR3 nucleotides: TGTGCCAGCAGCTTATCGGAGCGGTCCTCTGGGGCCAACGTCCTGACTTTC. The chain uses TRBV7-2 and TRBJ2-6, with a weak D call TRBD2 (5 bases). The V gene's germline CDR1 is SGHTA and CDR2 FQGNSA. Trimming stripped 2 bases from V and 0 bases from J, with 11 bases between. The CDR3 is made up of 17 amino acids.

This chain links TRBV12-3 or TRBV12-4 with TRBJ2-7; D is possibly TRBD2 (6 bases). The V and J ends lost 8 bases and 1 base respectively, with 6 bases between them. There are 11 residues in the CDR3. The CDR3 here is CASGRSYEQYV. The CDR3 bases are TGTGCCAGCGGGAGGTCCTACGAGCAGTACGTC.

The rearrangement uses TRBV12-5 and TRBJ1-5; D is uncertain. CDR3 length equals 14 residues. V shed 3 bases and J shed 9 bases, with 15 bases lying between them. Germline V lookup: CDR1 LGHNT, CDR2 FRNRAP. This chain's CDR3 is CASGFLDGMGPQHF. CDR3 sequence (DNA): TGTGCTAGTGGTTTCCTGGACGGGATGGGGCCCCAGCATTTT.

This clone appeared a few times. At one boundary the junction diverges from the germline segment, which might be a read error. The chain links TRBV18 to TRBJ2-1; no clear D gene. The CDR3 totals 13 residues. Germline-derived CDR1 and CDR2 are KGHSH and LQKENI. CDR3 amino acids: CASTPSTYNEQFF. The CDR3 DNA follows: TGTGCCAGCACACCAAGCACCTACAATGAGCAGTTCTTC.

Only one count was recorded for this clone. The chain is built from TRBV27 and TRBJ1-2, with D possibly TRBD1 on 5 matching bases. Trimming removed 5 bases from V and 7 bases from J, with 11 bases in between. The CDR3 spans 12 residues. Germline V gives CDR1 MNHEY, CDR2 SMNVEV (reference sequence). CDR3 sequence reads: CASSRGSGGYTF. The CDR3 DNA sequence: TGTGCCAGCAGTAGGGGTTCGGGTGGCTACACCTTC.

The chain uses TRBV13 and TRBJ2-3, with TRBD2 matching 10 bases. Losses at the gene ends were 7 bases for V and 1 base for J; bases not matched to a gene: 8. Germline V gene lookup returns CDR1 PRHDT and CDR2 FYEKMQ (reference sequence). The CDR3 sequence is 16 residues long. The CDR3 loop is CASKSQTSGRTDTQYF. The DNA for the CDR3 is TGTGCCAGCAAGAGCCAGACTAGCGGGCGCACAGATACGCAGTATTTT.

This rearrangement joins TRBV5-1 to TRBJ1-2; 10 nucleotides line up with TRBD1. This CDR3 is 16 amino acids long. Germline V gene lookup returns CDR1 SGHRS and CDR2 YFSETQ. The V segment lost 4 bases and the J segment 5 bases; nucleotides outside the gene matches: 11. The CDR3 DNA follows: TGCGCCAGCAGCCGTACTCGACAGGGGGCTAGTTATGGCTACACCTTC. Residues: CASSRTRQGASYGYTF.

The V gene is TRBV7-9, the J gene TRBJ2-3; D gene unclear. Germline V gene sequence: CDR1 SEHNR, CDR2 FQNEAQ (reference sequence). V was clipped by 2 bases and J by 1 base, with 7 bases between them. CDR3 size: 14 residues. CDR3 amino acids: CASSLSTGTDTQYF. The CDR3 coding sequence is TGTGCCAGCAGCTTATCAACAGGCACAGATACGCAGTATTTT.

This CDR3 reads CASSPPSGKSGELFF. For the CDR3, the DNA is TGTGCCAGCTCACCACCGTCGGGGAAGTCCGGGGAGCTGTTTTTT. The chain joins TRBV18 to TRBJ2-2; weak D call: TRBD2 (5 bases). Trimming pared 0 bases from V and 6 bases from J, leaving 11 bases between. Germline lookup yields CDR1 KGHSH and CDR2 LQKENI. The CDR3 has 15 amino acids.

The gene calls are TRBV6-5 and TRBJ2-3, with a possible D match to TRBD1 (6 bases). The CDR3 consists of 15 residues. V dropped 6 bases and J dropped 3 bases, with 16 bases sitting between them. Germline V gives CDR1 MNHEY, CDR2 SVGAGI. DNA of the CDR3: TGTGCCAGCAGCACTACAGGGATCAGGACAGATACGCAGTATTTT. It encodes CASSTTGIRTDTQYF.